A single sample gave rise to the 25 T cell receptor beta chains below, sequenced in a study of cytomegalovirus exposure and HLA in healthy donors. Use of 60 Vbeta and 13 Jbeta primers characterized the PCR. Profiling relied on immunoSEQ multiplex PCR, and the TCRdb table lists in-frame clones only, not all of them. This sample has under 200,000 clones, with about 70% found just once. The specimen sequenced was PBMCs. The receptors shown here come from a woman in her 40s in good health and CMV-seropositive.

This rearrangement joins TRBV11-2 to TRBJ2-5; a possible D gene is TRBD1 (6 bases). The V gene lost 3 bases and the J gene lost 1 base, with 12 bases spanning the gap. The germline gives CDR1 SGHAT, CDR2 FQNNGV. The CDR3 length is 15 residues. CDR3 protein: CASSLGHPPQETQYF. CDR3 DNA sequence: TGTGCCAGCAGCTTGGGACACCCTCCCCAAGAGACCCAGTACTTC.

The rearrangement joins TRBV4-3 to TRBJ2-7; D might be TRBD1 (6 bases). The CDR3 length is 15 residues. Looked up from germline, CDR1 is LGHNA and CDR2 is YSLEER. Deletions cut 1 base from V and 2 bases from J, with 12 bases between. This CDR3 reads CASSQGPRGTYEQYF. CDR3 DNA sequence: TGCGCCAGCAGCCAAGGCCCCAGGGGAACCTACGAGCAGTACTTC.

CDR3 nucleotides: TGTGCCAGCAGTGAGCAACCGGGGGACACTGAAGCTTTCTTT. This gives the protein CASSEQPGDTEAFF. The J gene is TRBJ1-1, the V gene TRBV6-1, with a weak D call TRBD1 (5 bases). This CDR3 comprises 14 residues. Germline V gene lookup returns CDR1 MNHNS and CDR2 SASEGT. Trimming took off 3 bases at V and 3 bases at J, with 11 bases between the two ends.

This chain joins TRBV13 and TRBJ1-1; D gene unclear. Trimming took 9 bases from V and 6 from J, leaving 14 bases between them. CDR3 length: 12 residues. Per the germline V gene, CDR1 is PRHDT and CDR2 is FYEKMQ (reference sequence). As DNA, the CDR3 is TGTGCCAGTCGCCATTCCGGGGCTGAAGCTTTCTTT. Protein: CASRHSGAEAFF.

This clone turned up a few times. The chain uses TRBV18 and TRBJ1-1; D is undetermined. The germline V gene encodes CDR1 KGHSH and CDR2 LQKENI. The CDR3 totals 12 residues. Trimming removed 6 bases at V and 4 bases at J, with 9 bases between. The CDR3 DNA follows: TGTGCCAGCTCGCCTCCAGGCACTGAAGCTTTCTTT. It yields the protein CASSPPGTEAFF. Drawing the rest from reference TRBV18 and TRBJ1-1, the complete variable domain is NAGVMQNPRHLVRRRGQEARLRCSPMKGHSHVYWYRQLPEEGLKFMVYLQKENIIDESGMPKERFSAEFPKEGPSILRIQQVVRGDSAAYFCASSPPGTEAFFGQGTRLTVV.

This clone was seen more than once but under ten times. In DNA, the CDR3 is TGCGCCAGCAGCCAAGGACAGGTAGCCTCTGGAAACACCATATATTTT. It translates to CASSQGQVASGNTIYF. The V and J genes are TRBV4-1 and TRBJ1-3, with D perhaps matching TRBD1 (6 bases). The CDR3 contains 16 residues. Germline V CDR1 and CDR2: MGHRA, YSYEKL. The germline V and J ends were trimmed by 1 base and 0 bases, with 10 bases remaining between them.

The chain carries TRBV19 and TRBJ2-3; 9 bases agree with TRBD2. The CDR3 runs to 16 residues. Per the germline V gene, CDR1 is LNHDA and CDR2 is SQIVND (reference sequence). The V and J ends lost 1 base and 0 bases, in that order; junction bases with no gene match: 2. CDR3 sequence: CASSIGSGSSTDTQYF. DNA of the CDR3: TGTGCCAGTAGTATAGGTAGCGGGAGTAGCACAGATACGCAGTATTTT.

With respect to this clone: Other nucleotide sequences from this sample produce the same CDR3. The chain is built from TRBV27 and TRBJ2-2, with D unresolved. The CDR3 length is 12 residues. With 3 bases removed from V and 6 bases from J, the gap between germline ends came to 5 bases. Germline loops: CDR1 MNHEY, CDR2 SMNVEV (reference sequence). CDR3 sequence reads: CASSFRAGELFF. CDR3 DNA sequence: TGTGCCAGCAGTTTTCGGGCCGGGGAGCTGTTTTTT.

This clone was observed a handful of times. The V call is TRBV5-6, the J call TRBJ2-2; TRBD1 might be the D (5 bases). Trimming stripped 0 bases from V and 1 base from J, with 7 bases between. The CDR3 has 15 residues. In germline, CDR1 is SGHDT, CDR2 YYEEEE. CDR3: CASSLDRRNTGELFF. CDR3 nucleotide sequence: TGTGCCAGCAGCTTGGACAGGAGGAACACCGGGGAGCTGTTTTTT.

The V gene is TRBV29-1, the J gene TRBJ2-7; possible D gene TRBD1, 6 bases. The CDR3 is 14 amino acids. Trimming cost V 4 bases and J 2 bases, with 15 bases left between them. Germline assignment: CDR1 SQVTM and CDR2 ANQGSEA. CDR3 loop: CSVGGGGPTYEQYF. For the CDR3, the DNA is TGCAGCGTTGGAGGGGGTGGACCCACCTACGAGCAGTACTTC.

The chain links TRBV11-2 to TRBJ2-7; D is perhaps TRBD1 (6 bases). Germline V lookup: CDR1 SGHAT, CDR2 FQNNGV. This CDR3 has 12 amino acids. V lost 1 base and J lost 6, with 7 bases in between. The CDR3 reads CASSLVGGEQYF. The CDR3 region has the DNA TGTGCCAGCAGCTTAGTAGGGGGCGAGCAGTACTTC.

The chain carries TRBV2 and TRBJ1-6; 7 bases agree with TRBD1. Losses at the gene ends were 7 bases for V and 4 bases for J; bases not matched to a gene: 7. The CDR3 extends over 15 amino acids. Germline lookup yields CDR1 SNHLY and CDR2 FYNNEI. Written as DNA, the CDR3 is TGTGCCAGCACCCTAAGACAGGGATATAATTCACCCCTCCACTTT. Translated, it gives CASTLRQGYNSPLHF.

V and J are TRBV2 and TRBJ1-3; no clear D. The CDR3 sequence is 13 residues long. V was shortened by 4 bases and J by 4 bases, with 8 bases between the two germline ends. Germline values: CDR1 SNHLY, CDR2 FYNNEI. The CDR3 sequence: CASSGMSGNTIYF. CDR3 in DNA: TGTGCCAGCAGTGGAATGAGCGGAAACACCATATATTTT.

This clone occurred once. Relative to the germline gene, one junction end is altered; a read error may explain this. The rearrangement joins TRBV7-9 to TRBJ1-5; TRBD1 might be the D (5 bases). From germline, CDR1 is SEHNR and CDR2 FQNEAQ (reference sequence). This CDR3 has 12 residues. CDR3 in DNA: TGTTCCAGTCAGGGATACAATCAGCCCCAGCATTTT. This sequence encodes CSSQGYNQPQHF.

Details on this clone: A junction boundary mismatches the germline segment, possibly from a read error. V and J are TRBV7-9 and TRBJ2-1; D is perhaps TRBD2 (6 bases). Germline V gene lookup returns CDR1 SEHNR and CDR2 FQNEAQ (reference sequence). The CDR3 covers 16 residues. The CDR3 DNA reads TGTTCCAGCAGCCCCCGTAGGCTAGCGAATTACAATGAGCAGTTCTTC. This sequence encodes CSSSPRRLANYNEQFF. The whole variable domain, remainder taken from reference TRBV7-9 and TRBJ2-1, is DTGVSQNPRHKITKRGQNVTFRCDPISEHNRLYWYRQTLGQGPEFLTYFQNEAQLEKSRLLSDRFSAERPKGSFSTLEIQRTEQGDSAMYLCSSSPRRLANYNEQFFGPGTRLTVL.

This clone was detected only a few times. V usage is TRBV10-3 and J usage is TRBJ1-6; perhaps TRBD1 as D (6 bases). The CDR3 consists of 13 residues. Trimming left V 4 bases short and J 5 bases short, with 6 bases between. Germline CDR1 is ENHRY and CDR2 is SYGVKD. In DNA, the CDR3 is TGTGCCATCAGTGGACAGGATAATTCACCCCTCCACTTT. Its protein is CAISGQDNSPLHF.

The chain is built from TRBV7-8 and TRBJ1-2; 7 bases map to TRBD1. CDR1 is SGHVS, CDR2 FQNEAQ, per germline. Unmatched junction bases numbered 13, after V lost 5 bases and J lost 7 bases. There are 15 residues in the CDR3. CDR3 protein: CASSPQTDRACGYTF. The DNA of the CDR3 is TGTGCCAGCAGCCCCCAGACAGACAGGGCGTGTGGCTACACCTTC.

The chain couples TRBV4-3 to TRBJ2-3; D unresolved. The germline gives CDR1 LGHNA, CDR2 YSLEER. The V end was cut by 2 bases, the J end by 0 bases, with 9 bases between. CDR3 length: 15 residues. The CDR3 sequence: CASSQRALSTDTQYF. CDR3 coding DNA: TGCGCCAGCAGCCAAAGAGCCCTAAGCACAGATACGCAGTATTTT.

V and J are TRBV7-3 and TRBJ2-1; 8 nucleotides align to TRBD2. Germline V gives CDR1 SGHTA, CDR2 FQGTGA. This CDR3 is built from 16 residues. The V gene end was trimmed by 5 bases and the J gene end by 9 bases; junction bases not matched to a gene: 15. The CDR3 loop is CASSRTSSREGSEQFF. CDR3 sequence (DNA): TGTGCCAGCAGCCGGACTAGCTCCCGAGAGGGGAGTGAGCAGTTCTTC.

V usage is TRBV15 and J usage is TRBJ1-2; D gene unclear. This CDR3 spans 16 amino acids. CDR1 is LNHNV and CDR2 is YYDKDF in the germline V gene (reference sequence). V was clipped by 0 bases and J by 8 bases, with 19 bases between them. The CDR3 sequence: CATSRDKVSGSGGYTF. CDR3 bases: TGTGCCACCAGCAGAGATAAAGTCAGCGGTTCGGGGGGCTACACCTTC.

The CDR3 DNA sequence: TGCAGCGTTGGAAGCAACACAGATACGCAGTATTTT. This translates into CSVGSNTDTQYF. This sequence joins TRBV29-1 and TRBJ2-3, with no clear D. The V end lost 4 bases, the J end lost 2 bases, and 7 bases lay between the germline ends. Germline assignment: CDR1 SQVTM and CDR2 ANQGSEA. This CDR3 has 12 residues.

The V and J genes are TRBV6-4 and TRBJ2-1; TRBD2 matches 9 bases. J lost 9 bases, V lost 1 base, and 4 bases had no gene match. In germline, CDR1 is MRHNA, CDR2 SNTAGT. CDR3 length: 14 amino acids. The DNA for the CDR3 is TGTGCCAGCAGTGACTTAGCGGGAGTAGGTGAGCAGTTCTTC. Protein sequence: CASSDLAGVGEQFF.

This clone turned up a few times. The CDR3 loop is CASSLGGGGEDEQYF. The CDR3 nucleotides are TGTGCCAGCAGCTTAGGCGGAGGGGGCGAGGACGAGCAGTACTTC. The chain carries TRBV13 and TRBJ2-7; TRBD1 is a possible D gene (7 bases). Trimming took 0 bases from V and 5 from J, leaving 14 bases between them. The CDR3 has 15 residues. Germline V CDR1 and CDR2: PRHDT, FYEKMQ (reference sequence).

This clone was counted between two and nine times. The genes are TRBV2 and TRBJ1-1; D is unresolved. Germline V gene data show CDR1 as SNHLY and CDR2 as FYNNEI. The V end lost 8 bases, the J end lost 5 bases, and 15 bases lay between the germline ends. The CDR3 runs to 13 residues. The CDR3 DNA reads as TGTGCCAGCGTGGAGGTTTGGAAGACTGAAGCTTTCTTT. Protein product: CASVEVWKTEAFF.

The V call is TRBV28, the J call TRBJ2-5; D may match TRBD1 or TRBD2 (5 bases each). The J call may not be correct, given that the DNA end is closer to TRBJ2-7. Germline V gene lookup returns CDR1 MDHEN and CDR2 SYDVKM. CDR3 size: 16 residues. CDR3 region: CASSLDGAGWGHEQYF. CDR3 DNA sequence: TGTGCCAGCAGTTTAGACGGGGCAGGGTGGGGACACGAGCAGTACTTC.